This TCR beta chain was profiled in a study of blood T cell dynamics during melanoma immunotherapy. Study background: Patients with metastatic melanoma got pembrolizumab or nivolumab-ipilimumab as first-line care.

Documented time point: week 3, after first cycle of checkpoint inhibitor. Sampling occurred pretreatment (T0) and at week 3 (W3), after cycle one of checkpoint blockade. No patient had earlier systemic cancer treatment, concurrent immunosuppressants, or another active cancer. Libraries were prepared by immunoSEQ multiplex PCR; TCRdb keeps only in-frame clonotypes and omits some of them. The repertoire holds some 4,000 clones, with roughly 84% as singletons. Findings and limits, study-wide: Disease-control patients' PBMC repertoires became either more clonal or more diverse at W3.

Comment on this clone: The antigen is not known.

Per germline, CDR1 SGHRS and CDR2 YFSETQ. This CDR3 is 14 amino acids long. V was clipped by 3 bases and J by 6 bases, with 15 bases between them. The clonotype originates from a human donor with melanoma. The chain employs TRBV5-1 and TRBJ1-2, with unresolved D. This sample comprised blood, obtained from a patient treated with checkpoint blockade. The CDR3, as DNA: TGCGCCAGCAGCTCAATGGAAACAGTTAATGGCTACACCTTC. Its translation: CASSSMETVNGYTF.